The T cell receptor (beta chain) under discussion was sequenced for a study of identical twins. There are 13 residues in the CDR3. Germline loops: CDR1 PRHDT, CDR2 FYEKMQ (reference sequence). V lost 1 base, J lost 6 bases, and 8 bases lay in between. This clonotype was seen a single time. Unique molecular identifiers were present on the cDNA, which also gained a universal primer site by template switching. TCRdb analysed the 5' RACE reads with MiXCR anew, one entry per CDR3 protein. In the table there are fewer than 250,000 distinct CDR3 sequences, around a sixth of which are singletons. These same data were also listed under a study on T cells expressing NK-cell markers. Per that study: Sorted CD3+CD56-NKG2C+, CD3+CD56+NKG2C+ and CD3+CD56+NKG2C- T cells supplied the TCR beta repertoires.

The clonotype originates from a woman between 18 and 30 years old in good health. V and J are TRBV13 and TRBJ2-3, with D maybe TRBD1 (6 bases). The sample comprised CD8+ T cells sorted from blood. The CDR3 DNA reads as TGTGCCAGCAGCTTAGAGGGGGTGGATACGCAGTATTTT. This encodes CASSLEGVDTQYF.